A selection of T cell receptor beta chains follows, all from one sample in a study of PD-1 blockade in classical Hodgkin lymphoma. Assay used: immunoSEQ multiplex PCR; TCRdb lists only in-frame clones, some missing. This table has about 97,000 clones, roughly 88% appearing once. The material was peripheral blood mononuclear cells (PBMCs), obtained at baseline. All receptors derive from a human donor with classical Hodgkin lymphoma. Both conserved end residues are part of each CDR3. Fields, in order: V gene, clone size, J gene, D gene, CDR3 DNA, CDR3 protein. D genes are given only for firm matches. Clone size, where shown, is once, few, many, or a class for clones that have expanded.

TRBV2	.	TRBJ2-3	TRBD1	TGTGCCAGCAGTGAGCAGACAGGGCGAGATACGCAGTATTTT	CASSEQTGRDTQYF
TRBV6-6	.	TRBJ2-2	.	TGTGCCAGCAGCCCAATTACCGGGGAGCTGTTTTTT	CASSPITGELFF
TRBV14	.	TRBJ1-1	TRBD1	TGTGCCAGCAGCCCTCAGGGGGGGGCTGAAGCTTTCTTT	CASSPQGGAEAFF
TRBV10-3	.	TRBJ2-3	TRBD2	TGTGCCATCAAATCGGCCGGCGGGGGAGATACAGATACGCAGTATTTT	CAIKSAGGGDTDTQYF
TRBV14	.	TRBJ2-3	.	TGTGCCAGCAGCCAAGTTAGCGGAGGAGTTGGTACGCAGTATTTT	CASSQVSGGVGTQYF
TRBV28	.	TRBJ2-1	TRBD2	TGTGCCAGCAGTGAGACTAGCGGGAGGGGCAATGAGCAGTTCTTC	CASSETSGRGNEQFF
TRBV27	.	TRBJ2-7	.	TGTGCCAGTACCGGGAGCTCCTACGAGCAGTACTTC	CASTGSSYEQYF
TRBV7-8	few	TRBJ1-3	.	TGTGCCAGCGCGACAGGTTCTGGAAACACCATATATTTT	CASATGSGNTIYF
TRBV10-3	.	TRBJ1-2	TRBD1	TGTGCCATCAGTGAGGTAGGGGGCGACAACTATGGCTACACCTTC	CAISEVGGDNYGYTF
TRBV6-1	.	TRBJ1-2	.	TGTGCCAGCAGTGACAGCTATGGCTACACCTTC	CASSDSYGYTF
TRBV19	.	TRBJ2-7	.	TGTGCCAGTAGTGGGCAGACCTACGAGCAGTACTTC	CASSGQTYEQYF
TRBV27	.	TRBJ2-6	TRBD1	TGTGCCAGCAGGGGGTACAGGGGAGCTGGGGCCAACGTCCTGACTTTC	CASRGYRGAGANVLTF
TRBV5-1	.	TRBJ2-2	.	TGCGCCAGCAGCTTCCCCCGGGGCATGAGTCTTCCTCGCGTCGGGGAGCTGTTTTTT	CASSFPRGMSLPRVGELFF
TRBV10-3	.	TRBJ2-3	.	TGTGCCATCGCTAGCGATCCCACAGATACGCAGTATTTT	CAIASDPTDTQYF
TRBV19	.	TRBJ2-7	.	TGTGCCAGTCGCAAAAGCAGTACCTACGAGCAGTACTTC	CASRKSSTYEQYF
TRBV30	.	TRBJ2-2	.	TGTGCCTGGAGTACCCGACTGAACACCGGGGAGCTGTTTTTT	CAWSTRLNTGELFF
TRBV6-6	.	TRBJ1-2	.	TGTGCCAGCAGTTACTCAGCCAGGGGCTATGGCTACACCTTC	CASSYSARGYGYTF
TRBV7-2	.	TRBJ2-7	.	TGTGCCAGCAGCTTAGGACAATACGAGCAGTACTTC	CASSLGQYEQYF
TRBV4-3	.	TRBJ2-7	.	TGCGCCAGCAGCCGGCGGGTGGACAGCCAGGACGAGCAGTACTTC	CASSRRVDSQDEQYF
TRBV4-2	.	TRBJ2-7	.	TGTGCCAGCAGCCCTACCCTGGGGATACCCTACGAGCAGTACTTC	CASSPTLGIPYEQYF
TRBV10-3	.	TRBJ1-6	TRBD1	TGTGCCATCAGTAGGGACAGGGGGCGACCAAATTCACCCCTCCACTTT	CAISRDRGRPNSPLHF
TRBV28	.	TRBJ1-2	.	TGTGCCAGCAGTTTACCAGGGAGGGTTGGCTACACCTTC	CASSLPGRVGYTF
TRBV7-9	.	TRBJ1-2	.	TGTGCCAGCAGCTTAGCGGGGGGGCTCCATAACTATGGCTACACCTTC	CASSLAGGLHNYGYTF
TRBV30	.	TRBJ1-4	TRBD1	TGTGCCTGGAGTCCGGGACAGGGCCAAAAACTGTTTTTT	CAWSPGQGQKLFF
TRBV7-8	.	TRBJ2-7	.	TGTGCCAGCAGCTTAGTGGCCTTGACGGGCGAGCAGTACTTC	CASSLVALTGEQYF